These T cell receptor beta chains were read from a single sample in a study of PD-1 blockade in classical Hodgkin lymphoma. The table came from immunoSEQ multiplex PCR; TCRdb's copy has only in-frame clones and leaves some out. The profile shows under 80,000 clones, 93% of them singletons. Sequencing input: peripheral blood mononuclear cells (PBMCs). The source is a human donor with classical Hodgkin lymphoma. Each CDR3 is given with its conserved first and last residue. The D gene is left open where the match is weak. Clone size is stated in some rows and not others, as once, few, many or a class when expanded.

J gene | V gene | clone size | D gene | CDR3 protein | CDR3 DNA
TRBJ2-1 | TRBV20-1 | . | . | CSANGLDEQFF | TGCAGTGCTAACGGACTCGATGAGCAGTTCTTC
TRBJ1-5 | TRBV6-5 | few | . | CASRPQGNQPQHF | TGTGCCAGCAGACCACAGGGCAATCAGCCCCAGCATTTT
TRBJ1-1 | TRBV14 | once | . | CASSQDLIGREAFF | TGTGCCAGCAGCCAAGATCTAATAGGAAGGGAAGCTTTCTTT
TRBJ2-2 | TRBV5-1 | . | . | CASSLVSSGGRTGELFF | TGCGCCAGCAGCTTGGTATCGTCAGGGGGGCGGACCGGGGAGCTGTTTTTT
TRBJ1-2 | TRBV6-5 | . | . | CASRTDGNYGYTF | TGTGCCAGCAGAACGGACGGAAACTATGGCTACACCTTC
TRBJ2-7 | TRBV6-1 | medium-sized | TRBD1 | CASTDRAPYEQYF | TGTGCCAGTACTGACAGGGCCCCCTACGAGCAGTACTTC
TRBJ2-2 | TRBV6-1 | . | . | CASSERVRGTGELFF | TGTGCCAGCAGTGAAAGGGTCAGGGGCACCGGGGAGCTGTTTTTT
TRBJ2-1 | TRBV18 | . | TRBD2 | CASATGTTSSYNEQFF | TGTGCCAGCGCCACCGGGACTACCAGCTCCTACAATGAGCAGTTCTTC
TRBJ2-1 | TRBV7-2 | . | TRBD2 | CASSVQSGSSYNEQFF | TGTGCCAGCAGCGTACAAAGCGGGAGCTCCTACAATGAGCAGTTCTTC
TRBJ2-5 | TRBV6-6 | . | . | CASSYLGFETQYF | TGTGCCAGCAGTTACCTTGGGTTCGAGACCCAGTACTTC
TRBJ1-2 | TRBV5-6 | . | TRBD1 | CASSLDRGNYGYTF | TGTGCCAGCAGCTTGGACAGGGGGAACTATGGCTACACCTTC
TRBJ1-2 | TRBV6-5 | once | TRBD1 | CASSDRGRGYTF | TGTGCCAGCAGCGACAGGGGCCGGGGCTACACCTTC
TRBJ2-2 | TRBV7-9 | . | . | CASSLTLKAGELFF | TGTGCCAGCAGCTTAACCCTCAAGGCCGGGGAGCTGTTTTTT
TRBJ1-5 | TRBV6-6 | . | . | CASSLPGGAPGQPQHF | TGTGCCAGCAGTCTCCCGGGAGGGGCCCCAGGGCAGCCCCAGCATTTT
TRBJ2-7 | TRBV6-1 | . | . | CASNPAGYEQYF | TGTGCCAGCAACCCCGCAGGGTACGAGCAGTACTTC
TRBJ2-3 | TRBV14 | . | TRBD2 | CASSTLADPTDTQYF | TGTGCCAGCAGCACTCTAGCGGACCCCACAGATACGCAGTATTTT
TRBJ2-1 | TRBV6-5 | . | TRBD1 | CASINRGRQFF | TGTGCCAGCATCAACAGGGGAAGACAGTTCTTC
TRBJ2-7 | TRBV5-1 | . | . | CASSFGERVVSYEQYF | TGCGCCAGCAGCTTTGGAGAGCGGGTCGTGTCCTACGAGCAGTACTTC
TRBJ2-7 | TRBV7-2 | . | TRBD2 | CASSSLPGLATYEQYF | TGTGCCAGCAGTTCTCTTCCGGGACTAGCGACCTACGAGCAGTACTTC
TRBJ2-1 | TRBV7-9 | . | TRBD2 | CASGRRESNEQFF | TGTGCCAGCGGGAGGCGGGAGAGCAATGAGCAGTTCTTC